The clone carrying this TCR beta chain came up once. Clones were sequenced by immunoSEQ multiplex PCR, and TCRdb holds only the in-frame ones, with some missing. The repertoire holds under 200,000 clones, with around nine tenths as singletons. The data were taken from a study of blood T cell repertoires in COVID-19. The CDR3 covers 16 residues. Germline V gene sequence: CDR1 SGHAT, CDR2 FQDESV (reference sequence). Trimming left V 4 bases short and J 1 base short, with 15 bases between. This receptor was taken from a woman aged 45 to 65 who had recovered from COVID-19. Sequenced sample: PBMCs or T cells enriched from blood (not recorded which). The J gene is TRBJ2-3, the V gene TRBV11-1; a weak D match, TRBD1 (6 bases). In DNA form, the CDR3 reads TGTGCCAGCAGCTCAGGGGCAACTTCCGGCACAGATACGCAGTATTTT. It specifies CASSSGATSGTDTQYF.